These T cell receptor beta chains were read from a single sample in a study of blood T cell repertoires in COVID-19. Using immunoSEQ multiplex PCR, the repertoire was profiled, and TCRdb retains in-frame clones only, with some absent. The table includes 200,000 to 250,000 clones, 75% to 90% detected once. Material: peripheral blood. The receptors here all came from a man aged 30-40 years with COVID-19, enrolled during active disease. CDR3s include the opening cysteine and the closing phenylalanine or tryptophan. D genes are given only for firm matches. Size values are once, few and many counts, or a class for expanded clones, and some rows have none.

j_call | clone_size | v_call | d_call | cdr3_aa | cdr3_nt
TRBJ1-1 | NA | TRBV27 | NA | CAISNRENTEAFF | TGTGCCATATCAAACAGGGAGAACACTGAAGCTTTCTTT
TRBJ1-5 | NA | TRBV28 | NA | CASSFAQEGSVQPQHF | TGTGCCAGCAGTTTTGCTCAGGAGGGTTCTGTTCAGCCCCAGCATTTT
TRBJ1-2 | NA | TRBV30 | TRBD1 | CAWNSQAGQGYGYTF | TGTGCCTGGAATTCTCAAGCGGGACAGGGATATGGCTACACCTTC
TRBJ2-5 | NA | TRBV5-1 | NA | CASSLTSPGKTQYF | TGCGCCAGCAGCTTGACTAGTCCGGGAAAGACCCAGTACTTC
TRBJ2-1 | NA | TRBV4-3 | TRBD1 | CASSQDISKDRSVWEQFF | TGCGCCAGCAGCCAAGACATTTCTAAGGACAGGAGTGTATGGGAGCAGTTCTTC
TRBJ2-1 | NA | TRBV28 | TRBD1 | CASSVGTGRGNEQFF | TGTGCCAGCAGTGTGGGGACAGGGCGAGGCAATGAGCAGTTCTTC
TRBJ1-1 | NA | TRBV7-3 | TRBD1 | CASSLTSLNTGTGAGTEAFF | TGTGCCAGCAGCTTAACGTCCTTAAATACCGGGACAGGGGCAGGCACTGAAGCTTTCTTT
TRBJ1-1 | NA | TRBV7-2 | NA | CASSLAWGQPEAFF | TGTGCCAGCAGCTTAGCTTGGGGACAACCTGAAGCTTTCTTT
TRBJ1-4 | NA | TRBV5-1 | TRBD1 | CASTGTGREKLFF | TGCGCCAGCACCGGGACAGGGCGTGAAAAACTGTTTTTT
TRBJ2-7 | NA | TRBV7-3 | NA | CASSLSTPPSEQYF | TGTGCCAGCAGCTTATCCACCCCCCCGAGCGAGCAGTACTTC
TRBJ1-1 | NA | TRBV10-3 | NA | CAISAEGKTEAFF | TGTGCCATCAGTGCGGAGGGTAAAACTGAAGCTTTCTTT
TRBJ2-1 | NA | TRBV5-4 | TRBD1 | CASSSSAGQAFHEQFF | TGTGCCAGCAGCTCAAGCGCGGGACAGGCTTTTCATGAGCAGTTCTTC
TRBJ1-1 | NA | TRBV5-6 | TRBD1 | CASSLDLGAGTGNTEAFF | TGTGCCAGCAGCTTAGACCTAGGGGCCGGGACAGGGAACACTGAAGCTTTCTTT
TRBJ1-1 | NA | TRBV6-5 | NA | CASSYDRGARTEAFF | TGTGCCAGCAGTTATGATCGGGGGGCGAGGACTGAAGCTTTCTTT
TRBJ1-2 | once | TRBV4-1 | NA | CASSQDLQGKNPRNYGYTF | TGCGCCAGCAGCCAAGATCTTCAGGGTAAAAATCCGCGAAACTATGGCTACACCTTC
TRBJ1-5 | NA | TRBV5-6 | TRBD1 | CASSLGQGLYQPQHF | TGTGCCAGCAGCTTGGGACAGGGGTTGTATCAGCCCCAGCATTTT
TRBJ2-7 | NA | TRBV6-5 | NA | CASSYSEGNEQYF | TGTGCCAGCAGTTACTCCGAGGGCAACGAGCAGTACTTC